The present entry profiles one T cell receptor beta chain with its context. What it recognizes is unknown. With the Oncomine TCR Beta short-read assay, DNA from cultured CD4+ T cells was sequenced. TCRdb used MiXCR to reprocess the PCR reads, holding one entry per CDR3 protein. This sample has approximately 23,000 distinct CDR3 sequences; about 30% occur once, and the top ten carry 9.5% to 15%. Stated treatment: 10-day PBMC culture with coronavirus spike peptide pools or control peptides (ViraFEST assay). V dropped 5 bases and J dropped 11; count of bases not matched to a gene: 8. The CDR3 is 14 amino acids. Germline V gene lookup returns CDR1 SGHTA and CDR2 FQGNSA. The data originate from a study of vaccination and CD4 T cells after COVID-19. Study as a whole: The study drew post-COVID samples a median around 92 days after diagnosis (range 35 to 161).

Sequencing input: cultured CD4+ T cells from blood. The chain carries TRBV7-2 and TRBJ1-5, with TRBD1 matching over 11 bases. The TCR was taken from a human donor with COVID-19. The CDR3 coding sequence is TGTGCCAGCAGCCAACCGGGACAGGGGGTGTCCCAGCATTTT. This sequence encodes CASSQPGQGVSQHF.